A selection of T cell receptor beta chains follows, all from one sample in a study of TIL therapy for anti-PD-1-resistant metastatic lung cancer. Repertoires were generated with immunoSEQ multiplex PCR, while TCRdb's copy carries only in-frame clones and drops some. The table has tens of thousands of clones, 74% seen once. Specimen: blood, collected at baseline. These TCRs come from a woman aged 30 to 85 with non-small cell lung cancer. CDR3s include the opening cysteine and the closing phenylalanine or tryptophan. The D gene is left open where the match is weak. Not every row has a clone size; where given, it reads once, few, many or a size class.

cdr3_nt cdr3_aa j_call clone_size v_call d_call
TGTGCCAGCCGGAAGCACTCGGAGGGGTGGAACGAGCAGTACTTC CASRKHSEGWNEQYF TRBJ2-7 - TRBV2 -
TGTGCCAGCAGCTTAGCCAGGATGAACACTGAAGCTTTCTTT CASSLARMNTEAFF TRBJ1-1 few TRBV7-9 -
TGCGCCAGCAGCGTGCACCGGGCCAAAACGCTTTGGGAGCAGTTCTTC CASSVHRAKTLWEQFF TRBJ2-1 - TRBV5-1 -
TGTGCCAGCTCACCACAGACAGGGGTGGACGAGCAGTACTTC CASSPQTGVDEQYF TRBJ2-7 - TRBV18 TRBD1
TGTGCCAGCAAGCGGGATTCCATGAACACCGGGGAGCTGTTTTTT CASKRDSMNTGELFF TRBJ2-2 - TRBV6-4 TRBD2
TGTGCCAGCAGTGGGCCCTTGGGGGCCTCCTACAATGAGCAGTTCTTC CASSGPLGASYNEQFF TRBJ2-1 - TRBV2 -
TGTGCCAGCAGCTCAGGGACTAGCGGGAAAGAGACCCAGTACTTC CASSSGTSGKETQYF TRBJ2-5 - TRBV5-4 TRBD2
TGTGCCAGCAGGGAACTAGTCTACAGGGTCTACGAGCAGTACTTC CASRELVYRVYEQYF TRBJ2-7 - TRBV5-6 -
TGTGCCAGCAGTGAACTTTTTGCCCACAATGAGCAGTTCTTC CASSELFAHNEQFF TRBJ2-1 few TRBV2 -
TGTGCCAGCAGTAATAGCCTAAGCACAGATACGCAGTATTTT CASSNSLSTDTQYF TRBJ2-3 - TRBV27 -
TGTGCCAGCAGTGAGTCGGAGAACACTGAAGCTTTCTTT CASSESENTEAFF TRBJ1-1 - TRBV6-4 -
TGTGCCACCAGCAAGGAAAACTATGGCTACACCTTC CATSKENYGYTF TRBJ1-2 - TRBV15 -
TGTGCGACGGGGGTTACAGGGGAGCTGTTTTTT CATGVTGELFF TRBJ2-2 - TRBV19 -
TGTGCCAGCAGCTGGTGGCGGGAGGGCTATAAGGAGACCCAGTACTTC CASSWWREGYKETQYF TRBJ2-5 - TRBV11-2 TRBD2
TGTGCCAGCAGTTTGATAGGTGCTAACAATCAGCCCCAGCATTTT CASSLIGANNQPQHF TRBJ1-5 once TRBV27 -
TGTGCCAGCAGTCCCGGGACGGGCAATTCACCCCTCCACTTT CASSPGTGNSPLHF TRBJ1-6 - TRBV27 -
TGTGCCAGCAGCTTAGCTCGAGGAGTCGGCAATGAGCAGTTCTTC CASSLARGVGNEQFF TRBJ2-1 - TRBV7-6 -
TGCAGCGTGTCCGGGGTAGCGGGAGGCCCTCGTACCAATGAGCAGTTCTTC CSVSGVAGGPRTNEQFF TRBJ2-1 few TRBV29-1 TRBD2
TGTGCCACCAGCAGAGGGCCAGATACGCAGTATTTT CATSRGPDTQYF TRBJ2-3 - TRBV15 -
TGCGCCAGCAGCTGGACTAGCGGGAGACCGAACACCGGGGAGCTGTTTTTT CASSWTSGRPNTGELFF TRBJ2-2 - TRBV5-1 TRBD2
TGTGCCTGGAGTATAGGGACAGGTTTCTACGAGCAGTACTTC CAWSIGTGFYEQYF TRBJ2-7 - TRBV30 TRBD1
TGTGCCAGCTCTCCGGGACTCACGAACACTGAAGCTTTCTTT CASSPGLTNTEAFF TRBJ1-1 few TRBV18 -
TGCAGCGTTGACCCCAGCACAGATACGCAGTATTTT CSVDPSTDTQYF TRBJ2-3 - TRBV29-1 -
TGTGCCAGCAGTTGGGCTGGGGGCGATTACGAGCAGTACTTC CASSWAGGDYEQYF TRBJ2-7 once TRBV6-1 -
TGTGCCAGTAGTCGTGAACACAGGGGGCTTTTTGATTCACCCCTCCACTTT CASSREHRGLFDSPLHF TRBJ1-6 - TRBV19 TRBD1
TGTGCCAGCAGCTTCGGCAGGGCGACCGGGGAGCTGTTTTTT CASSFGRATGELFF TRBJ2-2 - TRBV7-2 -
TGTGCCAGCAGCTTAGAAGTGGGGGATACGCAGTATTTT CASSLEVGDTQYF TRBJ2-3 - TRBV7-2 -
TGTGCCAGCAGCTTCCAGGTGACCTCCTACAATGAGCAGTTCTTC CASSFQVTSYNEQFF TRBJ2-1 - TRBV11-2 -
TGTGCCAGCAGCTTCGGCGGGAAGAACACCGGGGAGCTGTTTTTT CASSFGGKNTGELFF TRBJ2-2 few TRBV5-4 -
TGTGCCAGCAGCAAGGAGAAAGAGCAGTTCTTC CASSKEKEQFF TRBJ2-1 - TRBV21-1 -
TGTGCCAGCAGCTCTTGGGGGGGACTGGGCACAGATACGCAGTATTTT CASSSWGGLGTDTQYF TRBJ2-3 - TRBV7-9 TRBD2
TGTGCCAGCAGCTTAGCGGGGCGTCCCCAGCATTTT CASSLAGRPQHF TRBJ1-5 few TRBV7-6 -
TGTGCCAGCAGCTTAAGATCTCGCGGCTACACCTTC CASSLRSRGYTF TRBJ1-2 few TRBV5-5 -
TGTGCCAGCAGCTTAGACGGGGGGGAGGGCGATACGCAGTATTTT CASSLDGGEGDTQYF TRBJ2-3 - TRBV11-2 TRBD2
TGCGCCAGCAGTGAGGGGGGGGGACAAGAGACCCAGTACTTC CASSEGGGQETQYF TRBJ2-5 few TRBV10-2 TRBD2
TGTGCCAGCAGCTCCCGAGCGGGAATGGACTACGAGCAGTACTTC CASSSRAGMDYEQYF TRBJ2-7 - TRBV7-6 TRBD2
TGTGCCTGGAGTGAGGGCAGGGGGCGAGCTTTCTTT CAWSEGRGRAFF TRBJ1-1 - TRBV30 TRBD1
TGCGCCAGCAGACCATCTGGGGGTGATACGCAGTATTTT CASRPSGGDTQYF TRBJ2-3 - TRBV5-1 -
TGCGCCAGCAGCCAAGTTCAAACTAGCTGGACTGAGCAGTTCTTC CASSQVQTSWTEQFF TRBJ2-1 - TRBV4-1 -
TGTGCCAGTAGTATAGAGGGCCGTTATGAGCAGTTCTTC CASSIEGRYEQFF TRBJ2-1 - TRBV19 -